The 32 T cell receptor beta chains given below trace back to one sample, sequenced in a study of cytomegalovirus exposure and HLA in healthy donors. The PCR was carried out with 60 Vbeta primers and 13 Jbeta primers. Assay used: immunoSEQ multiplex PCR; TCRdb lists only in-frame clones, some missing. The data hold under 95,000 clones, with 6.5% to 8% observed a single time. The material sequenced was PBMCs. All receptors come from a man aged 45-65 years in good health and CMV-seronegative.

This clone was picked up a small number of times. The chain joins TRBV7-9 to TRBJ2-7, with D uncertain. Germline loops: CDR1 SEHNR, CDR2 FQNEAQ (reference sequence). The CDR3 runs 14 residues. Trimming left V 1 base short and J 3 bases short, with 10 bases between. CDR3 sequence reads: CASSLVPPGYEQYF. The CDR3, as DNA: TGTGCCAGCAGCTTAGTTCCCCCGGGCTACGAGCAGTACTTC.

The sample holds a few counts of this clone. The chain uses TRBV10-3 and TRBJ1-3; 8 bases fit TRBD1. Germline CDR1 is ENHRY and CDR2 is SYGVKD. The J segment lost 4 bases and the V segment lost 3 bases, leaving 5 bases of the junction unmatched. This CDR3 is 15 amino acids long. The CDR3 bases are TGTGCCATCAGTGAAACAGGGGGTATAGGAAACACCATATATTTT. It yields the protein CAISETGGIGNTIYF.

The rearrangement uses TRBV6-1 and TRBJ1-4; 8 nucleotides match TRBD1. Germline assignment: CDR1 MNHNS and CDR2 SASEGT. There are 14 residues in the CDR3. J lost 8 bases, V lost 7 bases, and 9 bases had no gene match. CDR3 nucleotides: TGTGCCAGCACCTCCTCAGGGGGCTGGGAAAAACTGTTTTTT. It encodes CASTSSGGWEKLFF.

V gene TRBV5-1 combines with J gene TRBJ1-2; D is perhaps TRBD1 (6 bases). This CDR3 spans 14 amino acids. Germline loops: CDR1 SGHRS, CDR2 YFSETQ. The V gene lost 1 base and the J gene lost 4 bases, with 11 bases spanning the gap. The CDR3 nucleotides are TGCGCCAGCAGCTTGTCAGGGGATAGCTATGGCTACACCTTC. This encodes CASSLSGDSYGYTF.

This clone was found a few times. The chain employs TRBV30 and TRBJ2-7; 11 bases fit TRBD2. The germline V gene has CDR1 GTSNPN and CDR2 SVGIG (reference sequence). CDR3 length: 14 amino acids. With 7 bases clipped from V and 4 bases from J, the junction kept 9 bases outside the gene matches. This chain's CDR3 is CALRLAGPRYEQYF. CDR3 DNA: TGTGCCTTACGACTAGCGGGACCCCGTTACGAGCAGTACTTC. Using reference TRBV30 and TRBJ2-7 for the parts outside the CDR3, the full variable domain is SQTIHQWPATLVQPVGSPLSLECTVEGTSNPNLYWYRQAAGRGLQLLFYSVGIGQISSEVPQNLSASRPQDRQFILSSKKLLLSDSGFYLCALRLAGPRYEQYFGPGTRLTVT.

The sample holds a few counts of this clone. CDR3 in amino acids: CASSPNYNEQFF. The CDR3 DNA sequence: TGTGCCAGCAGCCCCAACTACAATGAGCAGTTCTTC. This chain joins TRBV7-2 and TRBJ2-1; D is undetermined. V was trimmed by 5 bases and J by 3 bases, leaving 5 bases between them. There are 12 residues in the CDR3. CDR1 SGHTA and CDR2 FQGNSA come from the germline V gene.

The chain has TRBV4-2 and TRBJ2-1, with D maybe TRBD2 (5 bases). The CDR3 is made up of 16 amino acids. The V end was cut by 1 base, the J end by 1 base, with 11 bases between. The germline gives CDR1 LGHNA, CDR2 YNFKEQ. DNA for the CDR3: TGTGCCAGCAGCCAAGTGGAAGCGGAGTCCTACAATGAGCAGTTCTTC. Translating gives CASSQVEAESYNEQFF.

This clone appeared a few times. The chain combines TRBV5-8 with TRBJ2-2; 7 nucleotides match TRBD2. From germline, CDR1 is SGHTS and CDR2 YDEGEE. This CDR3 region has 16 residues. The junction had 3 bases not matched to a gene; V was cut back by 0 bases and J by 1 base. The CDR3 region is CASSLVGLMNTGELFF. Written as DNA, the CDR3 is TGTGCCAGCAGCTTGGTGGGACTAATGAACACCGGGGAGCTGTTTTTT.

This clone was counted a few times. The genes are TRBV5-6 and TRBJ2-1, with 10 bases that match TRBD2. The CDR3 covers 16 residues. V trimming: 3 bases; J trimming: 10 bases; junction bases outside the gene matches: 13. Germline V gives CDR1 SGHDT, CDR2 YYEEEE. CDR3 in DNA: TGTGCCAGCAGCTCCCCCAAGCGGGGGGGAGGTCGGGAGCAGTTCTTC. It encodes CASSSPKRGGGREQFF.

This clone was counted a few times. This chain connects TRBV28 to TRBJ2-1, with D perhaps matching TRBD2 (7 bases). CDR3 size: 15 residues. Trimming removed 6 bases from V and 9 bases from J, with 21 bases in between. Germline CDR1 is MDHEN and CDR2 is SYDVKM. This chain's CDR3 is CASSYVRGGLGEQFF. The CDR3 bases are TGTGCCAGCAGCTATGTGAGGGGGGGCCTTGGTGAGCAGTTCTTC.

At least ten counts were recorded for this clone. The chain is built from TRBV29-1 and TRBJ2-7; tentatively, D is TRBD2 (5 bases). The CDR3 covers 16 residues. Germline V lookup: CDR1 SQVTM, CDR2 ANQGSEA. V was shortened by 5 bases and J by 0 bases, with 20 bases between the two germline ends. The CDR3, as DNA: TGCAGCGTTTTAAAACTGGGGAGTAGCAACTCCTACGAGCAGTACTTC. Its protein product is CSVLKLGSSNSYEQYF.

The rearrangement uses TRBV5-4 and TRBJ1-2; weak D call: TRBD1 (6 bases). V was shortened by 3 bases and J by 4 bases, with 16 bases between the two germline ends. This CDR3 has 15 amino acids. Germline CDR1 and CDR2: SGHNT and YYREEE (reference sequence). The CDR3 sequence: CASSSGARGVYGYTF. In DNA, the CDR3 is TGTGCCAGCAGCTCAGGAGCCAGGGGAGTCTATGGCTACACCTTC.

CDR3 in DNA: TGCGCCAGCAGCTTGGTCTGGCAGGGGGCCCCGAACACCGGGGAGCTGTTTTTT. Amino acids: CASSLVWQGAPNTGELFF. The rearrangement joins TRBV5-1 to TRBJ2-2; TRBD1 matches 8 bases. J gave up 0 bases and V 0 bases, and 7 bases lay outside the gene matches. The length of the CDR3 is 18 residues. Looked up from germline, CDR1 is SGHRS and CDR2 is YFSETQ.

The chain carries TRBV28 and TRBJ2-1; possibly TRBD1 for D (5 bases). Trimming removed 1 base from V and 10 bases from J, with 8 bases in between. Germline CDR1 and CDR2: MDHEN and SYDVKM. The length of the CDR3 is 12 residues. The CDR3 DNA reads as TGTGCCAGCAGTTTATACACAGGAGAGCAGTTCTTC. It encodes CASSLYTGEQFF.

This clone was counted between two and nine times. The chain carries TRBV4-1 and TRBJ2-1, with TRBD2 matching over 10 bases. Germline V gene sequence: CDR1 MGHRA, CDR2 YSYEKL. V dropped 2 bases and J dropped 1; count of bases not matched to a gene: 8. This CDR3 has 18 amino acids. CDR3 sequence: CASSQRGLAIPSYNEQFF. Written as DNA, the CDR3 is TGCGCCAGCAGCCAACGGGGACTAGCGATCCCTTCCTACAATGAGCAGTTCTTC.

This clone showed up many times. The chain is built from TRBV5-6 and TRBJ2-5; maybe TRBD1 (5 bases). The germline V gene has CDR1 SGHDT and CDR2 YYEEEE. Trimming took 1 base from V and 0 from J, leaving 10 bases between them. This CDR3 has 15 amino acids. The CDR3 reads CASSLYGAYQETQYF. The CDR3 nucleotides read TGTGCCAGCAGCTTGTATGGGGCTTACCAAGAGACCCAGTACTTC.

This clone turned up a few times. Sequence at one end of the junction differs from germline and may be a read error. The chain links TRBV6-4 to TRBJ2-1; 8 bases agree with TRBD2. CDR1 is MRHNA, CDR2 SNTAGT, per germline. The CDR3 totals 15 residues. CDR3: CASGDTRGGYNEQFF. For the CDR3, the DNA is TGTGCCAGCGGTGACACTCGGGGGGGATACAATGAGCAGTTCTTC.

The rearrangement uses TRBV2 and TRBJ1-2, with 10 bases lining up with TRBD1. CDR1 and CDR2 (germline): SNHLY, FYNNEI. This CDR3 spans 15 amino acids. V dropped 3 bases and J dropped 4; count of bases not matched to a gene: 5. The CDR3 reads CASSEGQGPIYGYTF. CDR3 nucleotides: TGTGCCAGCAGTGAGGGACAGGGGCCTATCTATGGCTACACCTTC.

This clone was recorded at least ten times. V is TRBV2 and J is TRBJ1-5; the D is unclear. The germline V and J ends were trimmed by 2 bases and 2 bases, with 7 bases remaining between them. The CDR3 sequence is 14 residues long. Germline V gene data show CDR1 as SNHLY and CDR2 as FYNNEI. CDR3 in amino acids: CASSESQGNQPQHF. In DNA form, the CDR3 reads TGTGCCAGCAGTGAATCCCAGGGCAATCAGCCCCAGCATTTT.

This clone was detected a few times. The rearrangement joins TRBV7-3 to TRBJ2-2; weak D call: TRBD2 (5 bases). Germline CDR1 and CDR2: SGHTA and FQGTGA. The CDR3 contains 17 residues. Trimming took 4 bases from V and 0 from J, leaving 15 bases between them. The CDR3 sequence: CASSSPPERANTGELFF. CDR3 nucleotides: TGTGCCAGCAGCTCCCCCCCCGAGAGGGCGAACACCGGGGAGCTGTTTTTT.

The DNA for the CDR3 is TGTGCCATCAGTGAGTCGGACAGGGGACTCTACAATGAGCAGTTCTTC. It is translated as CAISESDRGLYNEQFF. The rearrangement uses TRBV10-3 and TRBJ2-1; 9 bases agree with TRBD1. In germline, CDR1 is ENHRY, CDR2 SYGVKD. This CDR3 is 16 amino acids long. V lost 0 bases and J lost 3; bases outside the gene matches: 3.

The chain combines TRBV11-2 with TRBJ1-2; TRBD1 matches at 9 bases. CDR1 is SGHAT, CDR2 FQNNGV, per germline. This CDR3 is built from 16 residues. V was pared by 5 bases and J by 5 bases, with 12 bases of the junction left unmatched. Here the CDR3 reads CASSPVGQGPRYGYTF. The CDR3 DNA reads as TGTGCCAGCAGCCCAGTGGGACAGGGCCCGAGATATGGCTACACCTTC.

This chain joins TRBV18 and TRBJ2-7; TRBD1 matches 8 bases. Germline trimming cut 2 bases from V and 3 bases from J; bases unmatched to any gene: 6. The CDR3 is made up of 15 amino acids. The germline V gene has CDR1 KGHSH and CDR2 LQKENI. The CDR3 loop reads CASSPRGTGSYEQYF. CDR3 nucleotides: TGTGCCAGCTCACCAAGAGGGACAGGAAGCTACGAGCAGTACTTC.

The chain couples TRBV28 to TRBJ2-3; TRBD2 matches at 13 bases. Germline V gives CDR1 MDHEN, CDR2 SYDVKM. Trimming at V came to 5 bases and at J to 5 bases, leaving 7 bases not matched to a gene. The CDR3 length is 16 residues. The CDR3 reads CASSNGLAGVGDTQYF. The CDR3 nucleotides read TGTGCCAGCAGTAACGGACTAGCGGGAGTAGGAGATACGCAGTATTTT.

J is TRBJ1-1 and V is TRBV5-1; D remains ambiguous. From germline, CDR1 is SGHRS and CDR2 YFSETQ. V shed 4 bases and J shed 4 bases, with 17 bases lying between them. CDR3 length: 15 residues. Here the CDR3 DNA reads TGCGCCAGCAGCATGGATCTACGAGGCGCCACTGAAGCTTTCTTT. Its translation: CASSMDLRGATEAFF.

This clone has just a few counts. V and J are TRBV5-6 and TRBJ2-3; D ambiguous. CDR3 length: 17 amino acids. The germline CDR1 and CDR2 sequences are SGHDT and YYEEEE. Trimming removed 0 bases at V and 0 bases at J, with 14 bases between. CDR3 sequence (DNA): TGTGCCAGCAGCTTGGGTGAACTGAGATTAAGCACAGATACGCAGTATTTT. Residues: CASSLGELRLSTDTQYF.

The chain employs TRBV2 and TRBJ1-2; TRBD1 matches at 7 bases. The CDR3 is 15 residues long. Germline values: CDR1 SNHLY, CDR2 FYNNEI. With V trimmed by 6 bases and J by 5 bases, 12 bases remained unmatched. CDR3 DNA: TGTGCCAGCAGGCCGACAGGGCGCCAGAGGTATGGCTACACCTTC. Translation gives CASRPTGRQRYGYTF.

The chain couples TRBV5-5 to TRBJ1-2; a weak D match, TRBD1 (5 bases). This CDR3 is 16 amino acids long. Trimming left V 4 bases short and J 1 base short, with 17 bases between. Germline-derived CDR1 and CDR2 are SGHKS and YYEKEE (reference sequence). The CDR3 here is CASSVKGGVDNYGYTF. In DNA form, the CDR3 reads TGTGCCAGCAGCGTTAAAGGAGGGGTGGATAACTATGGCTACACCTTC.

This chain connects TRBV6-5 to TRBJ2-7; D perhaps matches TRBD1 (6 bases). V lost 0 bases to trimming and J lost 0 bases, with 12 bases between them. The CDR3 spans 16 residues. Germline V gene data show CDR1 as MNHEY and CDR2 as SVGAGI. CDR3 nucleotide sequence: TGTGCCAGCAGTTACTCCCCGACAGGTGACTCCTACGAGCAGTACTTC. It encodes CASSYSPTGDSYEQYF.

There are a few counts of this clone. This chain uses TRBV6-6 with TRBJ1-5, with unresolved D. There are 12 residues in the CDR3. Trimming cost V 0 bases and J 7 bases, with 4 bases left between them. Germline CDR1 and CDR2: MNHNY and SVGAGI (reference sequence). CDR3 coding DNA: TGTGCCAGCAGTTACTCGAGCCAGCCCCAGCATTTT. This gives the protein CASSYSSQPQHF.

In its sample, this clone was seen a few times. The DNA for the CDR3 is TGTGCCAGCAGTTCCATAGCGGGAGGCCGTTACGAGCAGTACTTC. Amino acid sequence: CASSSIAGGRYEQYF. The J gene is TRBJ2-5, the V gene TRBV6-5, with 10 bases fitting TRBD2. The closer fit of TRBJ2-7 to the DNA end suggests the J call may be wrong. The CDR3 spans 15 residues. The germline V gene encodes CDR1 MNHEY and CDR2 SVGAGI.

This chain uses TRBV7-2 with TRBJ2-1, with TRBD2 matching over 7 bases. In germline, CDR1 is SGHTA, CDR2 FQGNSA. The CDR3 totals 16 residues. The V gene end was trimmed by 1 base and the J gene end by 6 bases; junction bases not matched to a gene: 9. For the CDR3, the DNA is TGTGCCAGCAGCTTAGTCCTATTTAGCGGGTCCAATGAGCAGTTCTTC. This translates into CASSLVLFSGSNEQFF. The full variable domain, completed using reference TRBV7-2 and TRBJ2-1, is GAGVSQSPSNKVTEKGKDVELRCDPISGHTALYWYRQSLGQGLEFLIYFQGNSAPDKSGLPSDRFSAERTGGSVSTLTIQRTQQEDSAVYLCASSLVLFSGSNEQFFGPGTRLTVL.